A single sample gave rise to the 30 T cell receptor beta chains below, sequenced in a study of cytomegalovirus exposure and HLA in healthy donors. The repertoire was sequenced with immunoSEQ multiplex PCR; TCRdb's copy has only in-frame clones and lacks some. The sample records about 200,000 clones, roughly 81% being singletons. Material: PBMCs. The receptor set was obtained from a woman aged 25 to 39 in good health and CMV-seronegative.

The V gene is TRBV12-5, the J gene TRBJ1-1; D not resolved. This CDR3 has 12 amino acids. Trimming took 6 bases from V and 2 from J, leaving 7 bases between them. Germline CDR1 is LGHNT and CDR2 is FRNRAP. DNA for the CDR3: TGTGCTAGTGGCCACATTAACACTGAAGCTTTCTTT. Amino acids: CASGHINTEAFF.

CDR3 DNA: TGCGCCAGCAGCCGCGTCCATTCGGTCGGGGCCTACAATGAGCAGTTCTTC. It specifies CASSRVHSVGAYNEQFF. This chain uses TRBV5-1 with TRBJ2-1; D possibly corresponds to TRBD2 (5 bases). The CDR3 is made up of 17 amino acids. V was cut by 4 bases and J by 2 bases, with 19 bases left in between. From germline, CDR1 is SGHRS and CDR2 YFSETQ.

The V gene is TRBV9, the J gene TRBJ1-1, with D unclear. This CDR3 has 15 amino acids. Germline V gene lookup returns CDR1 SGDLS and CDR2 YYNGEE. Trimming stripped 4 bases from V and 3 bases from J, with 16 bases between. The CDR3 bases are TGTGCCAGCAGCCCCCGCCGGGAGGGTTACACTGAAGCTTTCTTT. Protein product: CASSPRREGYTEAFF.

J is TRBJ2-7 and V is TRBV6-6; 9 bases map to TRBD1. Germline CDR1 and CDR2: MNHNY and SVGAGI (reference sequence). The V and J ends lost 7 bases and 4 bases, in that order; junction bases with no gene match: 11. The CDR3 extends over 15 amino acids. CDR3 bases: TGTGCCAGCACGGTATCCGGGACAGGGTCTTACGAGCAGTACTTC. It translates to CASTVSGTGSYEQYF.

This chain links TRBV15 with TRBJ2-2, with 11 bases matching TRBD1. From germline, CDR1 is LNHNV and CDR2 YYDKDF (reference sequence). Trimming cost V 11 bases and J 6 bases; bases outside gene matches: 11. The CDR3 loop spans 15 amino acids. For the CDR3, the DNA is TGTGCCGCGGGACAGGGGGGTCTGCGTTCCGGGGAGCTGTTTTTT. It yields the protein CAAGQGGLRSGELFF.

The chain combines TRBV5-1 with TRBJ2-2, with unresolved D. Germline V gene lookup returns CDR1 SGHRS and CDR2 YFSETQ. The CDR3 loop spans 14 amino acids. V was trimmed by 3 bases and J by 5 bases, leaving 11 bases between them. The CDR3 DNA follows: TGCGCCAGCAGCTCGACCCTAGATACCGGGGAGCTGTTTTTT. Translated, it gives CASSSTLDTGELFF.

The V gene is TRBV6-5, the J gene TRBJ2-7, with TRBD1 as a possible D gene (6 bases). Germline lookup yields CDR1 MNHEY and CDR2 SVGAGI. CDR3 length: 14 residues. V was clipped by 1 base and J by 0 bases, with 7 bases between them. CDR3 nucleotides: TGTGCCAGCAGTTACTTCAGGGGCTCCTACGAGCAGTACTTC. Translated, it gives CASSYFRGSYEQYF.

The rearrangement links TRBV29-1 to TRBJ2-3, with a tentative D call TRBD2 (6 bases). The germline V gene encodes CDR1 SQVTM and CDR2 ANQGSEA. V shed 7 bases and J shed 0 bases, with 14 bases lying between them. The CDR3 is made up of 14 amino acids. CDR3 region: CSASSSGSTDTQYF. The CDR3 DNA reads TGCAGCGCCAGTTCGAGCGGGAGCACAGATACGCAGTATTTT.

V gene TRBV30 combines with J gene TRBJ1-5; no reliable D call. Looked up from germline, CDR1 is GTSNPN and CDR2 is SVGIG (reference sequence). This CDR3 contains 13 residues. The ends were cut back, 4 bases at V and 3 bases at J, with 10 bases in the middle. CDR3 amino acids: CAWTQRPNQPQHF. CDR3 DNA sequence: TGTGCCTGGACGCAGCGGCCCAATCAGCCCCAGCATTTT.

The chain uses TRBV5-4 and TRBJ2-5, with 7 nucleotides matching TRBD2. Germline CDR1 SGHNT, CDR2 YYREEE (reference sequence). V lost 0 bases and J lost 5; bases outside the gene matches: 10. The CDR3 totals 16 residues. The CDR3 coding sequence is TGTGCCAGCAGCTTGGTGGGGAGTGGGCGGGGGGAGACCCAGTACTTC. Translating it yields CASSLVGSGRGETQYF.

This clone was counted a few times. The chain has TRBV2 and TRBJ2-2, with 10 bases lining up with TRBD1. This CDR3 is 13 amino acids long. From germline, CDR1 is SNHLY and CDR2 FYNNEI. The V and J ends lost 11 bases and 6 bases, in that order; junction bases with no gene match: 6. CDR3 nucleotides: TGTGCCCCCCGGGACAGGGGCTCCGGGGAGCTGTTTTTT. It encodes CAPRDRGSGELFF.

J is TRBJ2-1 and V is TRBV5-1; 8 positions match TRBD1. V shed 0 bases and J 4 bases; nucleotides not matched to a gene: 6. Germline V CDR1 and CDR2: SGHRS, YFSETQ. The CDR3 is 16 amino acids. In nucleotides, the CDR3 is TGCGCCAGCAGCTTGGTAGCAGGGGGCGATTACAATGAGCAGTTCTTC. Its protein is CASSLVAGGDYNEQFF. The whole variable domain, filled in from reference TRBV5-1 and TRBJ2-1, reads KAGVTQTPRYLIKTRGQQVTLSCSPISGHRSVSWYQQTPGQGLQFLFEYFSETQRNKGNFPGRFSGRQFSNSRSEMNVSTLELGDSALYLCASSLVAGGDYNEQFFGPGTRLTVL.

Written as DNA, the CDR3 is TGCAGCGTTGAAGGGGGGGGAGTTACAGATACGCAGTATTTT. Protein sequence: CSVEGGGVTDTQYF. The rearrangement joins TRBV29-1 to TRBJ2-3; 7 nucleotides line up with TRBD2. The CDR3 consists of 14 residues. Germline lookup yields CDR1 SQVTM and CDR2 ANQGSEA. V gave up 1 base and J gave up 3 bases; unmatched junction bases: 4.

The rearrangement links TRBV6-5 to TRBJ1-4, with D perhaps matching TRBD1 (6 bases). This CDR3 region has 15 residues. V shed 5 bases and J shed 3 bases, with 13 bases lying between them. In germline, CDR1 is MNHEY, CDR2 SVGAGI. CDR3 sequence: CASSRQQGSNEKLFF. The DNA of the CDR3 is TGTGCCAGCAGTCGACAACAGGGATCTAATGAAAAACTGTTTTTT.

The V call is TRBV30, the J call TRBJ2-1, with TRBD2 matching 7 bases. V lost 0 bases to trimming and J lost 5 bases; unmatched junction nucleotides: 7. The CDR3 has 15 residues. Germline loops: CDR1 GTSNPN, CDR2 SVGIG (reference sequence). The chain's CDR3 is CAWSVLLLADNEQFF. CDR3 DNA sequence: TGTGCCTGGAGTGTACTTTTGCTAGCGGACAATGAGCAGTTCTTC.

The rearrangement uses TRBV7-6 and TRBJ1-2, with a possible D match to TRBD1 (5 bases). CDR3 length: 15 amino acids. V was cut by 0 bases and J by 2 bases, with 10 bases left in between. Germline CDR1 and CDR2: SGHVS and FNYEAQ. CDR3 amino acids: CASSLARQGNYGYTF. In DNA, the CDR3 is TGTGCCAGCAGCTTAGCGAGGCAGGGCAACTATGGCTACACCTTC.

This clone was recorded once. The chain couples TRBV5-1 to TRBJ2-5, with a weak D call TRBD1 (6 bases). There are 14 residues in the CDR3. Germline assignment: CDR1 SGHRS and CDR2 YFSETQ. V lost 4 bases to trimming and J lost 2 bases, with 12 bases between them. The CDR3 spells CASSPGQPQETQYF. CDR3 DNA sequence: TGCGCCAGCAGCCCCGGACAGCCTCAAGAGACCCAGTACTTC.

Here the CDR3 reads CASSIDRDSPIGNTIYF. Written as DNA, the CDR3 is TGTGCCAGTAGTATAGACCGAGACAGTCCAATTGGAAACACCATATATTTT. The chain recombines TRBV19 with TRBJ1-3, with D maybe TRBD1 (5 bases). The V gene's germline CDR1 is LNHDA and CDR2 SQIVND (reference sequence). The CDR3 totals 17 residues. V dropped 0 bases and J dropped 3 bases, with 15 bases sitting between them.

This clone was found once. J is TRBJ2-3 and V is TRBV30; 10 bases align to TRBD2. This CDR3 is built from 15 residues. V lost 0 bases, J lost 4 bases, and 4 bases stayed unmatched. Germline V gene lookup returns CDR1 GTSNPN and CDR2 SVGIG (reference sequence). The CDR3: CAWSVISGGADTQYF. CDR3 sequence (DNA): TGTGCCTGGAGTGTAATAAGCGGGGGGGCAGATACGCAGTATTTT.

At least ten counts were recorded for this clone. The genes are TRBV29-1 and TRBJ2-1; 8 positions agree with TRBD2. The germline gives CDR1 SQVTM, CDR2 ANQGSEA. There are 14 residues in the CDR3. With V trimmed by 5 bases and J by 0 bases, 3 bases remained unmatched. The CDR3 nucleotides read TGCAGCGTTCTCAGCGGGAGCTCCTACAATGAGCAGTTCTTC. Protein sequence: CSVLSGSSYNEQFF.

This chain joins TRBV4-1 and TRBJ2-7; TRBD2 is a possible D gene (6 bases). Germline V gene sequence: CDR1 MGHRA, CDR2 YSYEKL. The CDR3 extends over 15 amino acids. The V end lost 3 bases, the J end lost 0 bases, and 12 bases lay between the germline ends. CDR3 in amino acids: CASSQVPGSSYEQYF. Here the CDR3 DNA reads TGCGCCAGCAGCCAGGTTCCCGGGAGCTCCTACGAGCAGTACTTC.

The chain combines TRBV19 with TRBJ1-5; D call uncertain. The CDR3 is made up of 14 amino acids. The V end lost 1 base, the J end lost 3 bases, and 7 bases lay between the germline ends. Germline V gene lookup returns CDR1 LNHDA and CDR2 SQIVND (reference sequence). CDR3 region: CASSIASSNQPQHF. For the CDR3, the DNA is TGTGCCAGTAGTATAGCCAGTTCCAATCAGCCCCAGCATTTT.

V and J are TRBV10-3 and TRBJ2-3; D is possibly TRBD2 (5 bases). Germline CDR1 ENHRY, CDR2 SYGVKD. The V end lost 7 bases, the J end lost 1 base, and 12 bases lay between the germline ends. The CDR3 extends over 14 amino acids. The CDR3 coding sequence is TGTGCCATCACAGACCTAGCAGGCACAGATACGCAGTATTTT. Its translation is CAITDLAGTDTQYF.

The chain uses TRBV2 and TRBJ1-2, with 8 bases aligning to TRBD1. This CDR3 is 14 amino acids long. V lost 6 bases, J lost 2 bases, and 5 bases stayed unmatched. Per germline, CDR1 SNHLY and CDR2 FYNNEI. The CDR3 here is CASSRGTGNYGYTF. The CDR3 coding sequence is TGTGCCAGCAGCCGCGGGACAGGCAACTATGGCTACACCTTC.

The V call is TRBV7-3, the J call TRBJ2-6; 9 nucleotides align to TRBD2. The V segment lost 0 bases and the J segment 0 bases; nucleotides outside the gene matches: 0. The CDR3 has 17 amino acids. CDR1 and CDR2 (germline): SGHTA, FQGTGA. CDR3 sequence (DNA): TGTGCCAGCAGCTTAACTAGCGGGGGCTCTGGGGCCAACGTCCTGACTTTC. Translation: CASSLTSGGSGANVLTF.

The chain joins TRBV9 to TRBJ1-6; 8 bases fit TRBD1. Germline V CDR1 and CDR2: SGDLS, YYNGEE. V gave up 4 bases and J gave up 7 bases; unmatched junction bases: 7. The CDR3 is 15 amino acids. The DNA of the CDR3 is TGTGCCAGCAGCCCGAGGACAGGGAGGAATTCACCCCTCCACTTT. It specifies CASSPRTGRNSPLHF.

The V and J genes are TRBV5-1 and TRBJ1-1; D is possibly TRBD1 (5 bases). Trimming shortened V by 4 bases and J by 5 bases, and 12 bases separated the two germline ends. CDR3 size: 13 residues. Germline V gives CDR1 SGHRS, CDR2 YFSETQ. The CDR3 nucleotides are TGCGCCAGCAGCGCCCGGGGGATAACTGAAGCTTTCTTT. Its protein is CASSARGITEAFF.

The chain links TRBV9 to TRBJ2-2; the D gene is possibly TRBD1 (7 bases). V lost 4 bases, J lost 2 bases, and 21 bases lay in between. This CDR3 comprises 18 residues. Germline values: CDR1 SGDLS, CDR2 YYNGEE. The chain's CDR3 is CASSLQGGGATNTGELFF. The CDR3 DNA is TGTGCCAGCAGCCTCCAGGGGGGCGGGGCGACCAACACCGGGGAGCTGTTTTTT.

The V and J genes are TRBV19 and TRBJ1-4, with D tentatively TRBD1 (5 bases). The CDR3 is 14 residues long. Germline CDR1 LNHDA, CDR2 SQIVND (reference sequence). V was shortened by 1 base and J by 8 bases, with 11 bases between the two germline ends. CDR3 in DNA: TGTGCCAGTAGTATAGGTACAGGTGGAGAAAAACTGTTTTTT. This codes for CASSIGTGGEKLFF.

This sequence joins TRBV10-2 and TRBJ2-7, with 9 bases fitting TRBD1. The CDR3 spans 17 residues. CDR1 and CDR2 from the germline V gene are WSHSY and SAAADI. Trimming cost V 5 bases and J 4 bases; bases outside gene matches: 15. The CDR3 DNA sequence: TGCGCCAGCAGTTACCTATTCCGGGACAGGGCGCGGTACGAGCAGTACTTC. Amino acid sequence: CASSYLFRDRARYEQYF.